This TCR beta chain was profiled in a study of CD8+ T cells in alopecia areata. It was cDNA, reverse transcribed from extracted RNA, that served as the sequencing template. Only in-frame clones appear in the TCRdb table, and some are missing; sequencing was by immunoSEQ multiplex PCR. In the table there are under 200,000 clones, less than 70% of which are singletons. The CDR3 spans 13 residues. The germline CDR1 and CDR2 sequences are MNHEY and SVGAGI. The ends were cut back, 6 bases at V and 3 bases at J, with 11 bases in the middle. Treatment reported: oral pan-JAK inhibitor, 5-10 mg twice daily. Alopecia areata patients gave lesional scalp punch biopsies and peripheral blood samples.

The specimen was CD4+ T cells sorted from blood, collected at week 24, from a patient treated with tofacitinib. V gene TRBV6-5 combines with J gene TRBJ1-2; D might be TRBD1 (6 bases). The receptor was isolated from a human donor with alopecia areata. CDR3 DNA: TGTGCCAGCAGAACGACAGGACACTATGGCTACACCTTC. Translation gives CASRTTGHYGYTF.